A selection of T cell receptor beta chains follows, all from one sample in a study of blood T cell dynamics during melanoma immunotherapy. Sequencing used immunoSEQ multiplex PCR; TCRdb keeps in-frame clones, though not all of them. The sample includes 15,000 to 20,000 clones, approximately 89% of them seen just once. The specimen was blood, collected from a patient treated with checkpoint blockade. Receptor source: a human donor with melanoma. The CDR3 runs from the conserved cysteine through the conserved F or W. D genes are given only for firm matches. Rows may omit the clone size; those that give it use once, few, many or a size class.

d_gene: TRBD2; v_gene: TRBV29-1; j_gene: TRBJ2-1; abundance: NA; CDR3nt: TGCAGCGCTGAGACTAGCGAGTACAATGAGCAGTTCTTC; CDR3aa: CSAETSEYNEQFF
d_gene: TRBD1; v_gene: TRBV5-1; j_gene: TRBJ2-1; abundance: NA; CDR3nt: TGCGCCAGCAGCACAACCGGGACAGGGGTCGGCGAGCAGTTCTTC; CDR3aa: CASSTTGTGVGEQFF
d_gene: NA; v_gene: TRBV30; j_gene: TRBJ1-2; abundance: NA; CDR3nt: TGTGCCTGGAGTGTAGGGGGAAATGGCTACACCTTC; CDR3aa: CAWSVGGNGYTF
d_gene: NA; v_gene: TRBV7-9; j_gene: TRBJ1-2; abundance: NA; CDR3nt: TGTGCCAGCAGCTTCGGAGGGTTGGACTATGGCTACACCTTC; CDR3aa: CASSFGGLDYGYTF
d_gene: NA; v_gene: TRBV18; j_gene: TRBJ2-1; abundance: NA; CDR3nt: TGTGCCAGCTCACCCCCGGGGAGCTCCTACAATGAGCAGTTCTTC; CDR3aa: CASSPPGSSYNEQFF
d_gene: NA; v_gene: TRBV4-1; j_gene: TRBJ1-1; abundance: NA; CDR3nt: TGCGCCAGCAGCCAGCGGCAGTTGAACACTGAAGCTTTCTTT; CDR3aa: CASSQRQLNTEAFF
d_gene: NA; v_gene: TRBV6-1; j_gene: TRBJ2-7; abundance: NA; CDR3nt: TGTGCCAGCACCTACGAGCAGTACTTC; CDR3aa: CASTYEQYF
d_gene: NA; v_gene: TRBV28; j_gene: TRBJ1-1; abundance: NA; CDR3nt: TGTGCCAGCAGTGCTCAGGGGAGGGCTGAAGCTTTCTTT; CDR3aa: CASSAQGRAEAFF
d_gene: TRBD1; v_gene: TRBV2; j_gene: TRBJ1-2; abundance: NA; CDR3nt: TGTGCCAGCAGGTTACAACAGGGGAATTATGGCTACACCTTC; CDR3aa: CASRLQQGNYGYTF
d_gene: TRBD2; v_gene: TRBV7-9; j_gene: TRBJ2-1; abundance: once; CDR3nt: TGTGCCAGCAGCTTGCCTAGCGGGAGGGCCGGCTCCTACAATGAGCAGTTCTTC; CDR3aa: CASSLPSGRAGSYNEQFF
d_gene: NA; v_gene: TRBV19; j_gene: TRBJ1-1; abundance: NA; CDR3nt: TGTGCCACCGCTACGGGGAGGGCCACTGAAGCTTTCTTT; CDR3aa: CATATGRATEAFF
d_gene: TRBD2; v_gene: TRBV11-2; j_gene: TRBJ2-5; abundance: once; CDR3nt: TGTGCCAGCAGCTTGTACACTAGCGGGAGCGGGGAGCAGTACTTC; CDR3aa: CASSLYTSGSGEQYF
d_gene: NA; v_gene: TRBV7-7; j_gene: TRBJ2-5; abundance: NA; CDR3nt: TGTGCCAGCAGCCGGTCTGGATCTCAAGAGACCCAGTACTTC; CDR3aa: CASSRSGSQETQYF
d_gene: TRBD1; v_gene: TRBV19; j_gene: TRBJ1-2; abundance: NA; CDR3nt: TGTGCCAGTAGGGGGGACAGGGGGCTTGATGGCTACACCTTC; CDR3aa: CASRGDRGLDGYTF
d_gene: TRBD1; v_gene: TRBV5-5; j_gene: TRBJ2-7; abundance: NA; CDR3nt: TGTGCCAGCAGCTTGGGGCCGGGACAGGGTACCTACGAGCAGTACTTC; CDR3aa: CASSLGPGQGTYEQYF
d_gene: TRBD1; v_gene: TRBV5-1; j_gene: TRBJ1-4; abundance: NA; CDR3nt: TGCGCCAGCAGCTTGGGTGACAGGGGCGGTGAAAAACTGTTTTTT; CDR3aa: CASSLGDRGGEKLFF
d_gene: NA; v_gene: TRBV30; j_gene: TRBJ1-1; abundance: NA; CDR3nt: TGTGCCTGGAGTGACGGGGACACTGAAGCTTTCTTT; CDR3aa: CAWSDGDTEAFF
d_gene: TRBD1; v_gene: TRBV7-9; j_gene: TRBJ1-2; abundance: NA; CDR3nt: TGTGCCAGCAGGCAGGGACAGGGGGCATATGGCTACACCTTC; CDR3aa: CASRQGQGAYGYTF
d_gene: NA; v_gene: TRBV11-2; j_gene: TRBJ1-1; abundance: once; CDR3nt: TGTGCCAGCAGCTCTGCGCGCAGAGGAGCTGGCACTGAAGCTTTCTTT; CDR3aa: CASSSARRGAGTEAFF
d_gene: NA; v_gene: TRBV5-4; j_gene: TRBJ2-3; abundance: NA; CDR3nt: TGTGCCAGCAGCGCCTGGCCCCCTAGCACAGATACGCAGTATTTT; CDR3aa: CASSAWPPSTDTQYF
d_gene: NA; v_gene: TRBV4-3; j_gene: TRBJ1-1; abundance: NA; CDR3nt: TGCGCCAGCAGCCAAGTCTACACAGTGAACACTGAAGCTTTCTTT; CDR3aa: CASSQVYTVNTEAFF
d_gene: NA; v_gene: TRBV6-6; j_gene: TRBJ2-1; abundance: NA; CDR3nt: TGTGCCAGCAGTCGACCCTACAATGAGCAGTTCTTC; CDR3aa: CASSRPYNEQFF
d_gene: TRBD1; v_gene: TRBV5-1; j_gene: TRBJ2-7; abundance: NA; CDR3nt: TGCGCCAGCAGCTTGAGATCCCGGGACAGGGGGGCGTCCTACGAGCAGTACTTC; CDR3aa: CASSLRSRDRGASYEQYF
d_gene: TRBD1; v_gene: TRBV30; j_gene: TRBJ2-2; abundance: NA; CDR3nt: TGTGCCTGGTATAGACAGGGGGACACCGGGGAGCTGTTTTTT; CDR3aa: CAWYRQGDTGELFF
d_gene: TRBD2; v_gene: TRBV28; j_gene: TRBJ2-3; abundance: NA; CDR3nt: TGTGCCAGCAGCCAGACTAGCGTAGGTTTCGATACGCAGTATTTT; CDR3aa: CASSQTSVGFDTQYF
d_gene: NA; v_gene: TRBV11-3; j_gene: TRBJ2-5; abundance: NA; CDR3nt: TGTGCCAGCAGCTCCGGCGGCAGGGGATCGGAGACCCAGTACTTC; CDR3aa: CASSSGGRGSETQYF
d_gene: NA; v_gene: TRBV5-6; j_gene: TRBJ1-3; abundance: NA; CDR3nt: TGTGCCAGCAGCTGGAGGGACGGCAGGGGAAACACCATATATTTT; CDR3aa: CASSWRDGRGNTIYF
d_gene: NA; v_gene: TRBV7-2; j_gene: TRBJ1-1; abundance: NA; CDR3nt: TGTGCCAGCAGCTTAGCAGGCGGTGAAGCTTTCTTT; CDR3aa: CASSLAGGEAFF
d_gene: TRBD1; v_gene: TRBV15; j_gene: TRBJ1-2; abundance: NA; CDR3nt: TGTGCCACCAGCAGTAGGACAGGTCATGGCTACACCTTC; CDR3aa: CATSSRTGHGYTF
d_gene: TRBD2; v_gene: TRBV19; j_gene: TRBJ2-5; abundance: NA; CDR3nt: TGTGCCAGTAGTATAGATACCCAGCGGGGCGGGGAGACCCAGTACTTC; CDR3aa: CASSIDTQRGGETQYF
d_gene: NA; v_gene: TRBV7-9; j_gene: TRBJ2-1; abundance: NA; CDR3nt: TGTGCCAGCAGCTTTACGGGGGCGCGGAATGAGCAGTTCTTC; CDR3aa: CASSFTGARNEQFF
d_gene: TRBD2; v_gene: TRBV19; j_gene: TRBJ2-7; abundance: NA; CDR3nt: TGTGCCAGTAGTAAAGGTTTTAGCGGGAGGCTCTCCTACGAGCAGTACTTC; CDR3aa: CASSKGFSGRLSYEQYF
d_gene: NA; v_gene: TRBV7-7; j_gene: TRBJ2-7; abundance: NA; CDR3nt: TGTGCCAGCAGCTTAAGGGACACCTACGAGCAGTACTTC; CDR3aa: CASSLRDTYEQYF
d_gene: NA; v_gene: TRBV5-6; j_gene: TRBJ2-5; abundance: NA; CDR3nt: TGTGCCAGCCAGACGCGGGCGGGATGGGAGACCCAGTACTTC; CDR3aa: CASQTRAGWETQYF
d_gene: NA; v_gene: TRBV2; j_gene: TRBJ1-2; abundance: NA; CDR3nt: TGTGCCAGCAGTGTCTTGCAGGGGAATACTAATGGCTACACCTTC; CDR3aa: CASSVLQGNTNGYTF
d_gene: TRBD2; v_gene: TRBV4-2; j_gene: TRBJ2-2; abundance: few; CDR3nt: TGTGCCAGCAGCCAAGATCGCACTAGCGCTTCCGGGGAGCTGTTTTTT; CDR3aa: CASSQDRTSASGELFF
d_gene: NA; v_gene: TRBV5-1; j_gene: TRBJ1-2; abundance: few; CDR3nt: TGCGCCAGCAGCTTTGGGGGCCAGGGCTACACCTTC; CDR3aa: CASSFGGQGYTF
d_gene: TRBD2; v_gene: TRBV27; j_gene: TRBJ2-3; abundance: once; CDR3nt: TGTGCCAGCAGTACACTAGCGGGAGGGCTAGATACGCAGTATTTT; CDR3aa: CASSTLAGGLDTQYF
d_gene: NA; v_gene: TRBV7-9; j_gene: TRBJ2-1; abundance: NA; CDR3nt: TGTGCCAGCAGCTTAGCGGGGGAGTCCTACAATGAGCAGTTCTTC; CDR3aa: CASSLAGESYNEQFF
d_gene: NA; v_gene: TRBV19; j_gene: TRBJ1-4; abundance: NA; CDR3nt: TGTGCCAGTAGTATAGGGGGGAAAAAACTGTTTTTT; CDR3aa: CASSIGGKKLFF
d_gene: TRBD1; v_gene: TRBV7-9; j_gene: TRBJ1-3; abundance: once; CDR3nt: TGTGCCAGCAGCTTATCCCAGGGGGCTGGAAACACCATATATTTT; CDR3aa: CASSLSQGAGNTIYF
d_gene: TRBD1; v_gene: TRBV27; j_gene: TRBJ1-1; abundance: NA; CDR3nt: TGTGCCAGCAATTTCATACAGGGGAAGAACACTGAAGCTTTCTTT; CDR3aa: CASNFIQGKNTEAFF
d_gene: TRBD1; v_gene: TRBV11-2; j_gene: TRBJ2-1; abundance: NA; CDR3nt: TGTGCCAGCAGCCTTGACAGGGGGCGCACAAATGAGCAGTTCTTC; CDR3aa: CASSLDRGRTNEQFF
d_gene: TRBD1; v_gene: TRBV9; j_gene: TRBJ1-2; abundance: NA; CDR3nt: TGTGCCAGCAGCCCCCGGGGACAGGGGGCGGAGTGGTTTGGCTACACCTTC; CDR3aa: CASSPRGQGAEWFGYTF
d_gene: TRBD2; v_gene: TRBV28; j_gene: TRBJ2-7; abundance: NA; CDR3nt: TGTGCCAGCAGTTTAGAGGGTCTAGCGGTCTCCTACGAGCAGTACTTC; CDR3aa: CASSLEGLAVSYEQYF
d_gene: TRBD2; v_gene: TRBV5-1; j_gene: TRBJ2-1; abundance: NA; CDR3nt: TGCGCCAGCAGCTCCCTCGGACTAGGCTCCTACAATGAGCAGTTCTTC; CDR3aa: CASSSLGLGSYNEQFF
d_gene: NA; v_gene: TRBV5-6; j_gene: TRBJ2-4; abundance: NA; CDR3nt: TGTGCCAGCAGGGAGGGGGTCGACGCCCTAGCCAAAAACATTCAGTACTTC; CDR3aa: CASREGVDALAKNIQYF
d_gene: TRBD2; v_gene: TRBV27; j_gene: TRBJ2-7; abundance: once; CDR3nt: TGTGCCAGCAGGGTTACTAGCGGCCAAACCTACGAGCAGTACTTC; CDR3aa: CASRVTSGQTYEQYF
d_gene: NA; v_gene: TRBV7-2; j_gene: TRBJ1-4; abundance: NA; CDR3nt: TGTGCCAGCAGCCGGAGGGGACTCGAGGATGAAAAACTGTTTTTT; CDR3aa: CASSRRGLEDEKLFF
d_gene: NA; v_gene: TRBV12-5; j_gene: TRBJ2-3; abundance: NA; CDR3nt: TGTGCTAGTGGTAGCATGGCCCCTCGTACAGATACGCAGTATTTT; CDR3aa: CASGSMAPRTDTQYF
d_gene: TRBD2; v_gene: TRBV7-2; j_gene: TRBJ2-7; abundance: NA; CDR3nt: TGTGCCAGCAGCTTAGTGGCGGGAGGGTCCTACGAGCAGTACTTC; CDR3aa: CASSLVAGGSYEQYF
d_gene: TRBD1; v_gene: TRBV5-1; j_gene: TRBJ2-7; abundance: NA; CDR3nt: TGCGCCAGCAGCTCCGACAGGGGCTACGAGCAGTACTTC; CDR3aa: CASSSDRGYEQYF
d_gene: NA; v_gene: TRBV5-1; j_gene: TRBJ2-3; abundance: NA; CDR3nt: TGCGCCAGCAGCAGCTTATCTATTACGGATACGCAGTATTTT; CDR3aa: CASSSLSITDTQYF
d_gene: NA; v_gene: TRBV7-9; j_gene: TRBJ2-6; abundance: NA; CDR3nt: TGTGCCAGCAGCTTAGGAGGCCGGGAACTCTCTGGGGCCAACGTCCTGACTTTC; CDR3aa: CASSLGGRELSGANVLTF
d_gene: NA; v_gene: TRBV5-1; j_gene: TRBJ2-2; abundance: once; CDR3nt: TGCGCCAGCTCGAACGGGGGCAGTTACACCGGGGAGCTGTTTTTT; CDR3aa: CASSNGGSYTGELFF